These T cell receptor beta chains were read from a single sample in a study of glioma-infiltrating T cells. Each CDR3 protein is one row after TCRdb ran MiXCR on the multiplex PCR reads. The table lists 160,000 or so distinct CDR3 sequences, around 45% of them singletons. Sequencing was carried out using glioma tissue, nonneoplastic brain tissue, or PBMCs (not recorded which). These receptors were obtained from a human donor with low-grade glioma or glioblastoma, undergoing nonglioma brain surgery, or in good health (not recorded which). CDR3s include the opening cysteine and the closing phenylalanine or tryptophan. A D gene is named only where the DNA matches it firmly. Only part of the rows carry a size: once, few, many, or a class if the clone is expanded.

>.|TRBV6-6|TRBD1|TRBJ2-7
CASSYRGTAYEQYF
TGTGCCAGCAGTTACCGAGGGACAGCTTACGAGCAGTACTTC
>many|TRBV12-5|TRBD1|TRBJ2-1
CASGLDRGAYNEQFF
TGTGCTAGTGGTTTGGACAGGGGTGCCTACAATGAGCAGTTCTTC
>.|TRBV7-3|.|TRBJ2-3
CASSLSSSTDTQYF
TGTGCCAGCAGCTTATCTTCTAGCACAGATACGCAGTATTTT
>many|TRBV18|.|TRBJ1-2
CASSPRGGDGYTF
TGTGCCAGCTCACCCAGGGGAGGGGATGGCTACACCTTC
>.|TRBV20-1|.|TRBJ2-1
CSAKDYKSSYEQFF
TGCAGTGCCAAAGATTACAAGAGCTCCTACGAGCAGTTCTTC
>few|TRBV30|.|TRBJ2-3
CAWERSRTDTQYF
TGTGCCTGGGAGCGGAGCCGCACAGATACGCAGTATTTT
>many|TRBV27|.|TRBJ2-3
CASSLSTGLGDTQYF
TGTGCCAGCAGTTTATCGACAGGCCTAGGGGATACGCAGTATTTT
>.|TRBV28|.|TRBJ2-1
CSISLALLSYNEQFF
TGTTCCATCAGTTTAGCGTTACTCTCCTACAATGAGCAGTTCTTC
>.|TRBV27|TRBD1|TRBJ2-7
CASSHPGQVYEQYF
TGTGCCAGCAGTCACCCCGGACAGGTCTACGAGCAGTACTTC
>.|TRBV20-1|TRBD2|TRBJ2-1
CSVAIAGGTNEQFF
TGCAGCGTTGCCATAGCGGGAGGGACGAATGAGCAGTTCTTC
>few|TRBV11-2|TRBD2|TRBJ2-1
CASRRPGLAGNEQFF
TGTGCCAGCCGACGGCCGGGACTAGCGGGCAATGAGCAGTTCTTC